Below, 10 T cell receptor beta chains from the same sample are listed, as sequenced in a study of T-cell memory formation after mild COVID-19. TCRdb re-called the 5' RACE reads with MiXCR, one entry per CDR3 protein. This repertoire shows some 120,000 distinct CDR3 sequences, approximately 5.9% found once; its top ten account for 2% to 2.5%. Sample: PBMCs or a T cell subset sorted from them (not recorded which). The source of these receptors is an adult woman who had mild COVID-19 (a few samples of this study predate the infection). Cell type and time point are not known.

This clonotype was seen a handful of times. This chain connects TRBV20-1 to TRBJ2-7, with TRBD2 identical over 11 bases. Germline CDR1 is DFQATT and CDR2 is SNEGSKA (reference sequence). The CDR3 has 15 residues. The trim removed 2 bases at V and 2 bases at J, leaving 5 bases unmatched. The CDR3 loop is CSARSTSGVPYEQYF. In DNA form, the CDR3 reads TGCAGTGCTAGATCGACTAGCGGGGTCCCCTACGAGCAGTACTTC.

This clonotype was recorded at least ten times. The CDR3 loop reads CSVPLAGRTDTQYF. CDR3 sequence (DNA): TGCAGCGTTCCTTTGGCGGGTCGCACAGATACGCAGTATTTT. The rearrangement links TRBV29-1 to TRBJ2-3; D may be TRBD2 (5 bases). Germline CDR1 reads SQVTM; CDR2 reads ANQGSEA. The CDR3 sequence is 14 residues long. Trimming stripped 5 bases from V and 1 base from J, with 13 bases between.

This clonotype was seen ten or more times. V is TRBV5-1 and J is TRBJ2-3, with 12 bases that match TRBD2. The CDR3 extends over 17 amino acids. Germline values: CDR1 SGHRS, CDR2 YFSETQ. Trimming took 0 bases from V and 4 from J; bases not matched to a gene: 6. In DNA, the CDR3 is TGCGCCAGCAGCTTGGAAGGGACTAGCGGGTCGGCAGATACGCAGTATTTT. This codes for CASSLEGTSGSADTQYF.

This clonotype has at least ten counts. The gene calls are TRBV20-1 and TRBJ2-1; 7 bases agree with TRBD1. Germline CDR1 is DFQATT and CDR2 is SNEGSKA (reference sequence). CDR3 length: 16 amino acids. The V segment lost 4 bases and the J segment 0 bases; nucleotides outside the gene matches: 9. The CDR3 region is CSAIHRGKSSYNEQFF. As DNA, the CDR3 is TGCAGTGCTATCCACAGGGGAAAAAGCTCCTACAATGAGCAGTTCTTC.

This clonotype has only a few counts. The chain links TRBV7-2 to TRBJ1-1, with 7 bases lining up with TRBD1. Germline lookup yields CDR1 SGHTA and CDR2 FQGNSA. The CDR3 has 13 residues. The V and J ends lost 7 bases and 3 bases, in that order; junction bases with no gene match: 5. CDR3 nucleotide sequence: TGTGCCAGCAACCAGGGGGGGGACACTGAAGCTTTCTTT. It codes for CASNQGGDTEAFF.

By share, this clonotype counts as medium-sized. The chain joins TRBV29-1 to TRBJ2-7; a weak D match, TRBD1 (5 bases). CDR1 and CDR2 from the germline V gene are SQVTM and ANQGSEA. The V end lost 0 bases, the J end lost 12 bases, and 12 bases lay between the germline ends. The CDR3 is 11 residues long. The CDR3 reads CSVEDYGARYF. The CDR3 nucleotides read TGCAGCGTTGAAGATTATGGGGCTCGGTACTTC.

This clonotype came up a few times. The V and J genes are TRBV5-5 and TRBJ1-1; TRBD1 aligns across 9 bases. Germline loops: CDR1 SGHKS, CDR2 YYEKEE (reference sequence). The CDR3 sequence is 14 residues long. V lost 5 bases, J lost 5 bases, and 7 bases stayed unmatched. The CDR3 DNA follows: TGTGCCAGCAGTCGGGACAGGGTTCAAACTGAAGCTTTCTTT. This translates into CASSRDRVQTEAFF. Combining the CDR3 with reference TRBV5-5 and TRBJ1-1 gives the whole variable domain DAGVTQSPTHLIKTRGQQVTLRCSPISGHKSVSWYQQVLGQGPQFIFQYYEKEERGRGNFPDRFSARQFPNYSSELNVNALLLGDSALYLCASSRDRVQTEAFFGQGTRLTVV.

This clonotype was detected a few times. The chain joins TRBV7-2 to TRBJ1-1, with D hard to call. Trimming left V 2 bases short and J 0 bases short, with 10 bases between. Looked up from germline, CDR1 is SGHTA and CDR2 is FQGNSA. This CDR3 is built from 15 residues. DNA of the CDR3: TGTGCCAGCAGCTTAAGGCCAGACATGAACACTGAAGCTTTCTTT. Translated: CASSLRPDMNTEAFF.

V is TRBV7-2 and J is TRBJ1-1; no clear D. CDR1 is SGHTA, CDR2 FQGNSA, per germline. This CDR3 is 12 amino acids long. V lost 5 bases and J 4 bases, leaving 8 bases between the germline ends. The DNA of the CDR3 is TGTGCCAGCAGCCCCCGGGCCACTGAAGCTTTCTTT. Translation gives CASSPRATEAFF.

This chain joins TRBV12-3 or TRBV12-4 and TRBJ1-2; tentatively, D is TRBD1 (6 bases). The CDR3 is made up of 15 amino acids. The V end lost 1 base, the J end lost 4 bases, and 13 bases lay between the germline ends. In nucleotides, the CDR3 is TGTGCCAGCAGTTTAGGTACTACAGGGACCTATGGCTACACCTTC. It codes for CASSLGTTGTYGYTF.